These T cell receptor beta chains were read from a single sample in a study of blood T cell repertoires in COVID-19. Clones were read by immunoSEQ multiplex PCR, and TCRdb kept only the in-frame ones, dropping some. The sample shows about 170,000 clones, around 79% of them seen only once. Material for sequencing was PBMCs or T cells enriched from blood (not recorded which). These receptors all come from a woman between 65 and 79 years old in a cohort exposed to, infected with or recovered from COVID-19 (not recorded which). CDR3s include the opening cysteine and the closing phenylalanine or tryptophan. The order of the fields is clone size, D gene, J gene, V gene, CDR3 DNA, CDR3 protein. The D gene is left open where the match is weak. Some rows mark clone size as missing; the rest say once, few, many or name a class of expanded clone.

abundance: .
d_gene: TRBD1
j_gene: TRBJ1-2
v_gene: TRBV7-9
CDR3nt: TGTGCCAGCAGCTCCGACAGGGAGAAGAATGGCTACACCTTC
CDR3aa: CASSSDREKNGYTF

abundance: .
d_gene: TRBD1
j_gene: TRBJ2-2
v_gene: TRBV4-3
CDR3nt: TGCGCCAGCAGCCGAGGGACAGGGGCCGGGGAGCTGTTTTTT
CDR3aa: CASSRGTGAGELFF

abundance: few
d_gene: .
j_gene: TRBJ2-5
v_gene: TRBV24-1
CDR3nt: TGTGCAACCGGAACAGATTTAGGGACCCAGTACTTC
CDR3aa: CATGTDLGTQYF

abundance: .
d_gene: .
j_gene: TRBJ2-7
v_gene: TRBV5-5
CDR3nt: TGTGCCAGCAGCTTTTTCGGGAGCTCCTACGAGCAGTACTTC
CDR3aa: CASSFFGSSYEQYF

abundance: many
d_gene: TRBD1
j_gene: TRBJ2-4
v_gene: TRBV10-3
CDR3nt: TGTGCCATCAGTGAGGGACAGGTTCAGTACTTC
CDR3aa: CAISEGQVQYF

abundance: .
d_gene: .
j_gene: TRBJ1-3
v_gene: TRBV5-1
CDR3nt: TGCGCCAGCAGCTTGGAGGGGGTCTCTGGAAACACCATATATTTT
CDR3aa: CASSLEGVSGNTIYF

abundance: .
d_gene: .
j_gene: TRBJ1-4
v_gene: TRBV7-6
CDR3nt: TGTGCCAGCAGCTTAGCGTGGGCAGGTACAACTAATGAAAAACTGTTTTTT
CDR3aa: CASSLAWAGTTNEKLFF

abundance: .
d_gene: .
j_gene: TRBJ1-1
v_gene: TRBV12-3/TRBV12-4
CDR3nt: TGTGCCAGCAGTTTTGGGGGAGGTCGCGCTTTCTTT
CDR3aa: CASSFGGGRAFF

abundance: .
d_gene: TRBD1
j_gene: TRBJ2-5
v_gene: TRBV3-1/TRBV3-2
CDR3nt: TGTGCCAGCAGCCACCAGACAGGGGGCGGGAAGACCCAGTACTTC
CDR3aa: CASSHQTGGGKTQYF

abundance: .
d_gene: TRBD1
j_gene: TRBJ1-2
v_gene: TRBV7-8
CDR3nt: TGTGCCAGCAGCCGAGGGCCGGGACAGTCGGACGGCTACACCTTC
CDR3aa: CASSRGPGQSDGYTF

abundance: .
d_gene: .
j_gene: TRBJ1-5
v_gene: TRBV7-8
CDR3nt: TGTGCCAGCAGCTTAGATGGGAGGGATCAGCCCCAGCATTTT
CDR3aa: CASSLDGRDQPQHF

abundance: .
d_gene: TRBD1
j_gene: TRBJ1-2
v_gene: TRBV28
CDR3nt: TGTGCCAGCAAGGAGGAGAAGGGGGCGCGGCGGGGCTACACCTTC
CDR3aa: CASKEEKGARRGYTF

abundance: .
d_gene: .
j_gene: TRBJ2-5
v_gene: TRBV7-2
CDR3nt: TGTGCCAGCAGCTTACAGGGGAGAGCGGAGACCCAGTACTTC
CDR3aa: CASSLQGRAETQYF

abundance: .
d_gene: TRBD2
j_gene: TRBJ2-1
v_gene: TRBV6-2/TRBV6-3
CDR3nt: TGTGCCAGCAGTTTTAGCGGGAGGGCATACAATGAGCAGTTCTTC
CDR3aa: CASSFSGRAYNEQFF

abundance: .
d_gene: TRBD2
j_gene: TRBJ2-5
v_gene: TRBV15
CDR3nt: TGTGCCACCTACCGGCGGGAGGGCGAGACCCAGTACTTC
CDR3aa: CATYRREGETQYF

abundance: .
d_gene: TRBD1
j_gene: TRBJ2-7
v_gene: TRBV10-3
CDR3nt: TGTGCCATCAGTGATCCCCACGGGACAGGGAACTACGAGCAGTACTTC
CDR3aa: CAISDPHGTGNYEQYF

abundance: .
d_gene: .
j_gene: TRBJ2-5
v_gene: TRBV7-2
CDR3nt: TGTGCCAGCAGCACAGGGACGCAAGAGACCCAGTACTTC
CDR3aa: CASSTGTQETQYF

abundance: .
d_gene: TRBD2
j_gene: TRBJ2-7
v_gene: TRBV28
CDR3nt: TGTGCCAGCAGTTTAGCTGGCCACTCAGCGGGAGGGGGCGAGCAGTACTTC
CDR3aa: CASSLAGHSAGGGEQYF

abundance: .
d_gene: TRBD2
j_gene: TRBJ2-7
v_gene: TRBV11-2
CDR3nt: TGTGCCAGCAGCTTAGGATATAGCGGGAGCGTCCTCTACGAGCAGTACTTC
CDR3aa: CASSLGYSGSVLYEQYF

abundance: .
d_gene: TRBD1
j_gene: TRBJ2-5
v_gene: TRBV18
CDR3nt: TGTGCCAGCTCACCTACGGGACAGATGCAAGAGACCCAGTACTTC
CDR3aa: CASSPTGQMQETQYF

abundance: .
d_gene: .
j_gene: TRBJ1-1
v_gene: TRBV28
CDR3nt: TGTGCCAGCAGTTTATATCAGGGTTTGAACACTGAAGCTTTCTTT
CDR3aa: CASSLYQGLNTEAFF

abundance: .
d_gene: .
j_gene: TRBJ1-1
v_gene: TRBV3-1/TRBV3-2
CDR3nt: TGTGCCAGCAGCCCTTCCTGGACAAACACTGAAGCTTTCTTT
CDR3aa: CASSPSWTNTEAFF

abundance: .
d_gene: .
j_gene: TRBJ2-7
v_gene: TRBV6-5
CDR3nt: TGTGCCAGCAGTTACTCGGCATCACGGGGGTACGAGCAGTACTTC
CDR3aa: CASSYSASRGYEQYF

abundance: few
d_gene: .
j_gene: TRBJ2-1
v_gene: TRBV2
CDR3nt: TGTGCCAGCAAGTATTCAGGCGGGGAGGAGCAGTTCTTC
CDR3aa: CASKYSGGEEQFF

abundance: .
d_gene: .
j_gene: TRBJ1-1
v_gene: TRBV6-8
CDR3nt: TGTGCCAGCAGTTACTCGGGCACGGATATGACGTGTGGCACTGAAGCTTTCTTT
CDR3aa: CASSYSGTDMTCGTEAFF

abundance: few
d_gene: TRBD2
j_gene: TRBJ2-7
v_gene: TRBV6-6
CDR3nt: TGTGCCAGCAGTTACGAAGCGGGAGCGTCGGAGCAGTACTTC
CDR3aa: CASSYEAGASEQYF

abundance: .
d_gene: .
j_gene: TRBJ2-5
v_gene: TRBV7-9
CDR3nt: TGTGCCAGCAGCTTTAGACGACAGGGAGGTATGGAGACCCAGTACTTC
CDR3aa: CASSFRRQGGMETQYF

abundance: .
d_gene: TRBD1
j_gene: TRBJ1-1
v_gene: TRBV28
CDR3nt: TGTGCCAGCAGTTTGGGGACAGGTGAAGCTTTCTTT
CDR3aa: CASSLGTGEAFF

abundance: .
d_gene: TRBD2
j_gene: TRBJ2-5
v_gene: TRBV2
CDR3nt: TGTGCCAGCTCGGGACTAGACTTGGAGACCCAGTACTTC
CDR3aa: CASSGLDLETQYF

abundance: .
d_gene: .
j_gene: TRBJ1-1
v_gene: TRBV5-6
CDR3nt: TGTGCCAGCAGCTTAGGTAAAGGGAGATACACTGAAGCTTTCTTT
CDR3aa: CASSLGKGRYTEAFF

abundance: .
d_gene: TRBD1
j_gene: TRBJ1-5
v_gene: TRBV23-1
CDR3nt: TGCGCCAGCAGTCATCGAACTTATCGGACGGACAGGGGGGTCGATAGCAATCAGCCCCAGCATTTT
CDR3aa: CASSHRTYRTDRGVDSNQPQHF

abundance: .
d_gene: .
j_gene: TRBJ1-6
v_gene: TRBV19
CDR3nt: TGTGCCAGTAGCCCAGGGGTCGGTGGTTCACCCCTCCACTTT
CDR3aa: CASSPGVGGSPLHF

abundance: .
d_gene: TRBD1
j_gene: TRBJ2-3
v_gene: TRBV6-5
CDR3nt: TGTGCCAGCAGTTTCCAGGGGGCTGATACGCAGTATTTT
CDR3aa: CASSFQGADTQYF

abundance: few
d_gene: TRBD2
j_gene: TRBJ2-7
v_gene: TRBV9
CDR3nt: TGTGCCAGCAGCCGGGGGGGAGCGCAGAGCTCCTACGAGCAGTACTTC
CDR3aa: CASSRGGAQSSYEQYF

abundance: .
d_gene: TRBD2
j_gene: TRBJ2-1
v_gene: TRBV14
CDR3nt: TGTGCCAGCAGCCAAAGGACTGGCGGGAGGGCCGTTGGGGATGAGCAGTTCTTC
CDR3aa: CASSQRTGGRAVGDEQFF

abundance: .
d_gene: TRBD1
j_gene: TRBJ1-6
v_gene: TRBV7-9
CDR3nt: TGTGCCAGCAGCTTAGTAGGACAGGGCAATTCACCCCTCCACTTT
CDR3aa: CASSLVGQGNSPLHF

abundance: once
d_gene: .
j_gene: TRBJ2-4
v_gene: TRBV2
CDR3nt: TGTGCCAGCAAGGGTGAGCGGTTAGCCAAAAACATTCAGTACTTC
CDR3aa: CASKGERLAKNIQYF

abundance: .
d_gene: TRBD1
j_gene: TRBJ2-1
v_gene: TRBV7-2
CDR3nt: TGTGCCAGCAGCGAAGGACAGGGCAGCACGTACAATGAGCAGTTCTTC
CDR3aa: CASSEGQGSTYNEQFF

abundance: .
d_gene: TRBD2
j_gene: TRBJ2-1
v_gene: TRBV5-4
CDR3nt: TGTGCCAGCAGCTTGGATCTAGCGGGGTACAATGAGCAGTTCTTC
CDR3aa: CASSLDLAGYNEQFF

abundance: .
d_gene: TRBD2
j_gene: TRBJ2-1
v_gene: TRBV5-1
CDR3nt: TGCGCCAGCAGCCCTAGCGGGGGATCCTACAATGAGCAGTTCTTC
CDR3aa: CASSPSGGSYNEQFF

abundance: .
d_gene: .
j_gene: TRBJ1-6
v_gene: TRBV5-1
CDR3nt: TGCGCCAGCAGCGCCGTCAGGGGATATGATTCACCCCTCCACTTT
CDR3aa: CASSAVRGYDSPLHF

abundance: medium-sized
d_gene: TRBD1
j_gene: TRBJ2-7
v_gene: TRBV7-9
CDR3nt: TGTGCCAGCAGCCTCGACAGGGGTTCCTACGAGCAGTACTTC
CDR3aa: CASSLDRGSYEQYF

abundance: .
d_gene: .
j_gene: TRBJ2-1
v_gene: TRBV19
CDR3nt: TGTGCCAGTAGTATAGGACTAGTTGGGTACGAGCAGTTCTTC
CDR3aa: CASSIGLVGYEQFF

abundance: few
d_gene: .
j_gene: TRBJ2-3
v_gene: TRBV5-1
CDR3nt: TGCGCCAGCAGCTACGCGCCGGCTACAGCAGATACGCAGTATTTT
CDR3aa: CASSYAPATADTQYF

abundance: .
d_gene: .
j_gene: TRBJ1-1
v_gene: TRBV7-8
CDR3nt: TGTGCCAGCAGCTCAGCGACAGGCTTTAACACTGAAGCTTTCTTT
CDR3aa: CASSSATGFNTEAFF

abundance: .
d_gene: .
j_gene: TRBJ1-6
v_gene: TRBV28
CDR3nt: TGTGCCAGCAGTTTCGGCAGGGATTGGGCACCCCTCCACTTT
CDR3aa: CASSFGRDWAPLHF

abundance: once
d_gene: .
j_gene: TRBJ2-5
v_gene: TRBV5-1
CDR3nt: TGCGCCAGCAGCCCAGGACAAGGAGAGACCCAGTACTTC
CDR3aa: CASSPGQGETQYF

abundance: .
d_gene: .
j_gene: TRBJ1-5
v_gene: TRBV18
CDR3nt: TGTGCCAGCTCAACAGGAAATCAGCCCCAGCATTTT
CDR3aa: CASSTGNQPQHF

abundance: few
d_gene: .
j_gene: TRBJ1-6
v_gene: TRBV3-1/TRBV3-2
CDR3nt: TGTGCCAGCAGCCAAGCAGGGGAGAATTCACCCCTCCACTTT
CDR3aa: CASSQAGENSPLHF

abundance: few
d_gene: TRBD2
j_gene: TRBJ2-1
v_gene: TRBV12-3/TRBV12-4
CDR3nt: TGTGCCAGCAGTCGATCAGCGGGGGCAGACCTGTTCTTC
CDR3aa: CASSRSAGADLFF

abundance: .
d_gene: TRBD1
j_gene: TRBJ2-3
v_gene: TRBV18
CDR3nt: TGTGCCAGCTCACCGACTAGAGGTCGGACAGGGGGAACAGATACGCAGTATTTT
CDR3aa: CASSPTRGRTGGTDTQYF

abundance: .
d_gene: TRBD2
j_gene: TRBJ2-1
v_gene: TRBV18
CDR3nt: TGTGCCAGCTCACCACCGGTCCTAGCGGGAACCTACAATGAGCAGTTCTTC
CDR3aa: CASSPPVLAGTYNEQFF

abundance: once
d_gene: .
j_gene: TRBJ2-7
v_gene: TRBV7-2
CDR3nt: TGTGCCAGCAGCTTATTTGGGACAAACCCATCGGAACAGTACTTC
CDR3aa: CASSLFGTNPSEQYF

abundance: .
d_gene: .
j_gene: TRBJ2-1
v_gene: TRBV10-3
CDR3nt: TGTGCCATCACCTCGGACGAAGGAGGTGAGCAGTTCTTC
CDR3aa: CAITSDEGGEQFF

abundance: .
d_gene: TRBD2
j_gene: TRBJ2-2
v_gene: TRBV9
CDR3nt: TGTGCCAGCTCAGTGACTAGCGGGAGTGGGACCGGGGAGCTGTTTTTT
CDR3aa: CASSVTSGSGTGELFF

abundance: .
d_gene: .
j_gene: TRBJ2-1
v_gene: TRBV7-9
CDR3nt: TGTGCCAGCAGCTTAGCGTCAGGGCTACCCTACAATGAGCAGTTCTTC
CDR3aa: CASSLASGLPYNEQFF

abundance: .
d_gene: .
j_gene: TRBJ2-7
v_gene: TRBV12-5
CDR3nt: TGTGCTAGTGGTTTTCGGGAGCAGTACTTC
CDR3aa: CASGFREQYF

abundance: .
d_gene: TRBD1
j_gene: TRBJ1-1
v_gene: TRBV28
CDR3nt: TGTGCCAGCACCCCGGGACAGGGGACAAGTGAAGCTTTCTTT
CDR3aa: CASTPGQGTSEAFF

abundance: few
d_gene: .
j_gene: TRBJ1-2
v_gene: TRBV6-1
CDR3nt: TGTGCCAGCAGTGAAGCGACAGGCTACTATGGCTACACCTTC
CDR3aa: CASSEATGYYGYTF

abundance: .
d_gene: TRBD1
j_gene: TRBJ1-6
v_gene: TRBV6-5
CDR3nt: TGTGCCAGCAGTTACCAGGGGGGCCTTAATTCACCCCTCCACTTT
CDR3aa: CASSYQGGLNSPLHF